A selection of T cell receptor beta chains follows, all from one sample in a study of blood T cell repertoires in COVID-19. Sequencing was performed with immunoSEQ multiplex PCR; in TCRdb, only in-frame clones are kept and a portion is missing. The sample includes some 270,000 clones, about 87% of them seen just once. The sample was PBMCs or T cells enriched from blood (not recorded which). Receptor source: a woman aged 40 to 55 who had been exposed to COVID-19. The CDR3 runs from the conserved cysteine through the conserved F or W. The order of the fields is J gene, CDR3 length, clone size, D gene, V gene, CDR3 protein, CDR3 DNA. A D gene is named only where the DNA matches it firmly. Clone size appears in some rows only: once, few, many, or a class for an expanded clone.

TRBJ2-5 14 NA NA TRBV5-1 CASSYQGDWETQYF TGCGCCAGCAGCTATCAGGGGGACTGGGAGACCCAGTACTTC
TRBJ1-2 16 NA TRBD1 TRBV7-2 CASSLVSGQGATGYTF TGTGCCAGCAGCTTAGTTAGTGGACAGGGGGCGACGGGCTACACCTTC
TRBJ1-6 17 NA NA TRBV3-1/TRBV3-2 CASSQVGDLEYNSPLHF TGTGCCAGCAGCCAAGTAGGGGATTTAGAATATAATTCACCCCTCCACTTT
TRBJ2-3 17 NA TRBD2 TRBV7-9 CASSSPGLAGGLGTQYF TGTGCCAGCAGCAGCCCTGGACTAGCGGGGGGCCTAGGTACGCAGTATTTT
TRBJ2-6 19 once TRBD1 TRBV5-5 CASSSLGETGGSGANVLTF TGTGCCAGCAGCTCTCTTGGGGAGACAGGGGGCTCTGGGGCCAACGTCCTGACTTTC
TRBJ1-2 15 NA NA TRBV5-4 CASSRDREGNYGYTF TGTGCCAGCAGCCGGGACCGGGAGGGCAACTATGGCTACACCTTC
TRBJ2-3 14 NA NA TRBV7-9 CASRGGLSTDTQYF TGTGCCAGCAGGGGCGGGCTTAGCACAGATACGCAGTATTTT
TRBJ1-5 14 NA NA TRBV30 CAWSADTFNQPQHF TGTGCCTGGAGCGCTGACACCTTCAATCAGCCCCAGCATTTT
TRBJ2-7 14 NA TRBD2 TRBV11-1 CASSFSSGGDEQYF TGTGCCAGCAGCTTTTCTAGCGGGGGTGACGAGCAGTACTTC
TRBJ1-5 14 NA NA TRBV10-3 CAISVGGSAQPQHF TGTGCCATCAGTGTGGGGGGATCAGCACAGCCCCAGCATTTT
TRBJ1-2 16 NA TRBD1 TRBV4-1 CASSQEGQGDIYGYTF TGCGCCAGCAGCCAAGAGGGGCAGGGGGACATCTATGGCTACACCTTC
TRBJ2-1 13 NA NA TRBV5-4 CASSWGPNNEQFF TGTGCCAGCAGCTGGGGGCCGAACAATGAGCAGTTCTTC
TRBJ1-5 14 NA TRBD1 TRBV28 CASGTTGGDQPQHF TGTGCCTCAGGGACGACAGGGGGGGATCAGCCCCAGCATTTT
TRBJ1-3 15 NA NA TRBV5-1 CASSPNPGSGNTIYF TGTGCCAGCAGCCCTAACCCAGGCTCTGGAAACACCATATATTTT
TRBJ1-2 12 NA NA TRBV4-3 CASSHETGGYTF TGCGCCAGCAGCCACGAGACAGGAGGCTACACCTTC
TRBJ2-5 16 NA TRBD2 TRBV28 CASSLGASGGQETQYF TGTGCCAGCAGTTTAGGAGCTAGCGGGGGACAAGAGACCCAGTACTTC
TRBJ1-1 14 NA NA TRBV25-1 CASSESRGNTEAFF TGTGCCAGCAGTGAATCCCGAGGGAACACTGAAGCTTTCTTT
TRBJ1-1 16 NA TRBD1 TRBV5-1 CASSHGTGHWDTEAFF TGCGCCAGCAGCCACGGGACAGGCCACTGGGACACTGAAGCTTTCTTT
TRBJ1-1 15 once NA TRBV5-1 CASSLTANSGTEAFF TGCGCCAGCAGCTTAACGGCTAACTCGGGCACTGAAGCTTTCTTT
TRBJ1-1 15 once NA TRBV11-3 CASSFGYGVNTEAFF TGTGCCAGCAGCTTTGGGTACGGAGTGAACACTGAAGCTTTCTTT
TRBJ1-6 14 NA NA TRBV6-5 CASSYSWTAQLLHF TGTGCCAGCAGTTACTCGTGGACAGCCCAACTCCTCCACTTT
TRBJ2-5 12 NA NA TRBV5-1 CASSPDQETQYF TGTGCCAGCAGCCCAGACCAAGAGACCCAGTACTTC
TRBJ2-6 18 NA TRBD1 TRBV7-9 CASSPRDRPGSGANVLTF TGTGCCAGCAGCCCCAGGGACAGGCCTGGCTCTGGGGCCAACGTCCTGACTTTC